The present entry profiles one T cell receptor beta chain with its context. The entry originates in a study of blood T cell repertoires in COVID-19. Study context: Researchers got acute and convalescent COVID-19 samples from the United States, Italy and Spain.

Repertoires were generated with immunoSEQ multiplex PCR, while TCRdb's copy carries only in-frame clones and drops some. The table has around 240,000 clones, approximately 81% seen once. This clonotype was sampled from a man between 40 and 49 years old with acute or convalescent COVID-19. The sequenced material came from peripheral blood.

CDR3 amino acids: CASSHGPGGNSPLHF. CDR3 sequence (DNA): TGTGCCAGCAGCCACGGACCAGGGGGAAATTCACCCCTCCACTTT. The chain couples TRBV16 to TRBJ1-6; 7 positions match TRBD1. The junction had 6 bases not matched to a gene; V was cut back by 3 bases and J by 7 bases. From germline, CDR1 is KGHSY and CDR2 FQNENV. CDR3 length equals 15 residues.